Shown below are 30 T cell receptor beta chains from a single sample sequenced in a study of T cells in Graves' hyperthyroidism and ophthalmopathy. Using RNA transcripts as the source, TCR beta CDR3 regions were amplified. HTBI primers were the set used in a first-round RT-PCR of the TCR CDR3. TCRdb passed the multiplex PCR reads through MiXCR, listing each CDR3 protein once. The profile shows some 460,000 distinct CDR3 sequences, less than 20% of them singletons. Sequenced input: blood. The receptors come from a woman aged 18 to 35 with Graves' hyperthyroidism.

V usage is TRBV19 and J usage is TRBJ2-3; no definite D call. Trimming pared 10 bases from V and 7 bases from J, leaving 12 bases between. This CDR3 has 11 residues. The germline V gene has CDR1 LNHDA and CDR2 SQIVND (reference sequence). DNA for the CDR3: TGTGCCACCTCGCTTAGGCATACGCAGTATTTT. Its translation is CATSLRHTQYF.

At least ten counts were recorded for this clonotype. The chain combines TRBV12-3 or TRBV12-4 with TRBJ2-5, with 12 positions matching TRBD2. CDR3 length: 20 amino acids. V lost 3 bases to trimming and J lost 5 bases; unmatched junction nucleotides: 19. This chain's CDR3 is CASSFSFGSSGGVDRETQYF. Here the CDR3 DNA reads TGTGCCAGCAGTTTCAGTTTTGGGTCTAGCGGGGGGGTTGACCGGGAGACCCAGTACTTC.

This clonotype has at least ten counts. This chain joins TRBV2 and TRBJ2-7, with D maybe TRBD1 (6 bases). V gave up 6 bases and J gave up 6 bases, with 18 bases separating them. CDR3 length: 14 residues. The germline gives CDR1 SNHLY, CDR2 FYNNEI. CDR3 sequence: CASRLSTGLSEQYF. CDR3 DNA sequence: TGTGCCAGCAGGTTATCGACAGGACTCTCCGAGCAGTACTTC.

At least ten counts were recorded for this clonotype. The chain carries TRBV12-3 or TRBV12-4 and TRBJ1-5; possibly TRBD1 for D (6 bases). V was cut by 3 bases and J by 3 bases, with 9 bases left in between. The CDR3 extends over 14 amino acids. CDR3 sequence: CASSFGQINQPQHF. CDR3 DNA sequence: TGTGCCAGCAGTTTTGGACAGATCAATCAGCCCCAGCATTTT.

In its sample, this clonotype was seen many times. The rearrangement uses TRBV19 and TRBJ2-6; TRBD1 might be the D (5 bases). This CDR3 is 16 amino acids long. Trimming cost V 5 bases and J 2 bases, with 13 bases left between them. Per germline, CDR1 LNHDA and CDR2 SQIVND (reference sequence). In DNA form, the CDR3 reads TGTGCCAGTAGTCATTCCCAGGGCACTGGGGCCAACGTCCTGACTTTC. This gives the protein CASSHSQGTGANVLTF. The entire variable domain, with the rest obtained from reference TRBV19 and TRBJ2-6, is as follows: DGGITQSPKYLFRKEGQNVTLSCEQNLNHDAMYWYRQDPGQGLRLIYYSQIVNDFQKGDIAEGYSVSREKKESFPLTVTSAQKNPTAFYLCASSHSQGTGANVLTFGAGSRLTVL.

This clonotype was seen at least ten times. An end of the junction does not agree with germline; a read error may underlie this. This chain connects TRBV12-3 or TRBV12-4 to TRBJ1-1; possible D gene TRBD1, 6 bases. The CDR3 totals 14 residues. This CDR3 reads CASRLGGGRTEAFF. The CDR3, as DNA: TGTGCCAGCAGGTTAGGGGGGGGTCGGACTGAAGCTTTCTTT.

V usage is TRBV7-9 and J usage is TRBJ2-2; 7 bases fit TRBD2. Per the germline V gene, CDR1 is SEHNR and CDR2 is FQNEAQ (reference sequence). V was pared by 4 bases and J by 4 bases, with 9 bases of the junction left unmatched. This CDR3 is built from 16 residues. CDR3 amino acids: CASSSWVGGSTGELFF. CDR3 coding DNA: TGTGCCAGCAGCTCCTGGGTGGGAGGGTCCACCGGGGAGCTGTTTTTT. The variable domain in full, completed from reference TRBV7-9 and TRBJ2-2, reads DTGVSQNPRHKITKRGQNVTFRCDPISEHNRLYWYRQTLGQGPEFLTYFQNEAQLEKSRLLSDRFSAERPKGSFSTLEIQRTEQGDSAMYLCASSSWVGGSTGELFFGEGSRLTVL.

The gene calls are TRBV20-1 and TRBJ1-3; TRBD1 is a possible D gene (6 bases). V was clipped by 3 bases and J by 0 bases, with 12 bases between them. Germline lookup yields CDR1 DFQATT and CDR2 SNEGSKA (reference sequence). The CDR3 is 15 residues long. CDR3 in amino acids: CSASGDTSSGNTIYF. The CDR3 nucleotides are TGCAGTGCTAGTGGGGACACCTCCTCTGGAAACACCATATATTTT.

This clonotype was observed at least ten times. The J gene is TRBJ2-1, the V gene TRBV13; TRBD2 matches 10 bases. The V segment lost 3 bases and the J segment 3 bases; nucleotides outside the gene matches: 8. The CDR3 length is 17 residues. The germline CDR1 and CDR2 sequences are PRHDT and FYEKMQ (reference sequence). CDR3 bases: TGTGCCAGCAGCTTGTGGGTAGCTAGCGGGAGCTACAATGAGCAGTTCTTC. It translates to CASSLWVASGSYNEQFF.

This clonotype showed up many times. The V gene is TRBV2, the J gene TRBJ2-3, with TRBD2 identical over 13 bases. Trimming took 8 bases from V and 1 from J; bases not matched to a gene: 6. Germline V gene data show CDR1 as SNHLY and CDR2 as FYNNEI. This CDR3 is built from 16 residues. This chain's CDR3 is CASARLAGGGTDTQYF. CDR3 sequence (DNA): TGTGCCAGCGCAAGACTAGCGGGGGGAGGCACAGATACGCAGTATTTT.

This clonotype was counted ten times or more. The genes are TRBV12-3 or TRBV12-4 and TRBJ2-1; D ambiguous. The CDR3 runs to 14 residues. The V end lost 7 bases, the J end lost 7 bases, and 17 bases lay between the germline ends. CDR3 sequence (DNA): TGTGCCAGCACACCCCGTAGTAACCCGAATGAGCAGTTCTTC. Residues: CASTPRSNPNEQFF.

Concerning this clonotype itself: At one end the junction does not follow the germline gene, possibly because of a read error. The chain has TRBV18 and TRBJ2-1; D may be TRBD1 or TRBD2 (5 bases each). This CDR3 region has 17 residues. Germline lookup yields CDR1 KGHSH and CDR2 LQKENI. The CDR3 reads CASPPPGSSEAYNEQFF. CDR3 in DNA: TGTGCCAGCCCACCACCAGGGAGCTCGGAGGCCTACAATGAGCAGTTCTTC.

The chain combines TRBV6-2 or TRBV6-3 with TRBJ2-5; D call uncertain. V shed 0 bases and J shed 5 bases, with 19 bases lying between them. The CDR3 covers 17 residues. CDR1 is MNHEY and CDR2 is SVGEGT in the germline V gene. The CDR3 DNA sequence: TGTGCCAGCAGTTACTCGAACCAGCAAATGGGATGGGAGACCCAGTACTTC. Residues: CASSYSNQQMGWETQYF.

Note on this clonotype: Being one base from a much bigger clone, this may be a read error. J is TRBJ2-1 and V is TRBV6-2 or TRBV6-3; 10 nucleotides align to TRBD2. The CDR3 contains 15 residues. The germline gives CDR1 MNHEY, CDR2 SVGEGT. The CDR3 DNA reads TGTGTCAGCAGCCCCCTAGCGGGAGCTGGAAATGAGCAGTTCTTC. Protein: CVSSPLAGAGNEQFF.

The table lists this clonotype with many counts. The chain combines TRBV11-2 with TRBJ2-4, with 7 bases matching TRBD1. V was pared by 0 bases and J by 8 bases, with 7 bases of the junction left unmatched. There are 15 residues in the CDR3. The germline V gene has CDR1 SGHAT and CDR2 FQNNGV. CDR3 bases: TGTGCCAGCAGCTTAGAGAGAGGGGGCTGGGACATTCAGTACTTC. Translating gives CASSLERGGWDIQYF.

The chain joins TRBV11-3 to TRBJ2-7, with a tentative D call TRBD2 (5 bases). CDR1 SGHNT and CDR2 YENEEA come from the germline V gene. V gave up 5 bases and J gave up 2 bases, with 13 bases separating them. This CDR3 region has 14 residues. This chain's CDR3 is CASSNIGRTYEQYF. CDR3 DNA sequence: TGTGCCAGCAGCAACATAGGGAGAACCTACGAGCAGTACTTC.

This clonotype was observed many times. The rearrangement uses TRBV9 and TRBJ2-7; 10 bases align to TRBD2. Germline V gene data show CDR1 as SGDLS and CDR2 as YYNGEE. The length of the CDR3 is 15 residues. V lost 3 bases to trimming and J lost 1 base; unmatched junction nucleotides: 4. Here the CDR3 reads CASSGRTSGSYEQYF. DNA of the CDR3: TGTGCCAGCAGCGGAAGGACTAGCGGATCCTACGAGCAGTACTTC.

This clonotype was seen only a few times. The CDR3 DNA reads as TGTGCCACCAGCAAGGACAGCCCTCTCTCTGGAAACACCATATATTTT. Its protein is CATSKDSPLSGNTIYF. This sequence joins TRBV15 and TRBJ1-3; D may be TRBD1 (6 bases). Germline V gene data show CDR1 as LNHNV and CDR2 as YYDKDF (reference sequence). The V end was cut by 4 bases, the J end by 0 bases, with 13 bases between. This CDR3 contains 16 residues.

This clonotype was detected a few times. The rearrangement uses TRBV6-1 and TRBJ2-5; 7 positions agree with TRBD1. Germline trimming cut 2 bases from V and 3 bases from J; bases unmatched to any gene: 9. Germline V gene sequence: CDR1 MNHNS, CDR2 SASEGT. This CDR3 has 16 amino acids. The CDR3 here is CASSERGDRVKETQYF. CDR3 nucleotides: TGTGCCAGCAGTGAAAGAGGTGACAGGGTAAAAGAGACCCAGTACTTC.

The J gene is TRBJ2-2, the V gene TRBV27, with 9 bases aligning to TRBD1. With V trimmed by 6 bases and J by 5 bases, 13 bases remained unmatched. This CDR3 comprises 17 residues. The germline V gene encodes CDR1 MNHEY and CDR2 SMNVEV (reference sequence). The CDR3 nucleotides read TGTGCCAGCAGCCGCGGGACAGGGAGCACTGAAACCGGGGAGCTGTTTTTT. Amino acids: CASSRGTGSTETGELFF.

This clonotype came up many times. The chain couples TRBV3-1 to TRBJ1-1, with TRBD1 identical over 7 bases. The CDR3 consists of 14 residues. Trimming took 4 bases from V and 3 from J; bases not matched to a gene: 5. In germline, CDR1 is LGHDT, CDR2 YNNKEL (reference sequence). The CDR3 spells CASSLTQGDTEAFF. As DNA, the CDR3 is TGTGCCAGCAGCCTAACTCAGGGGGACACTGAAGCTTTCTTT.

This clonotype has at least ten counts. J is TRBJ2-7 and V is TRBV6-6, with TRBD1 identical over 9 bases. Germline trimming cut 1 base from V and 5 bases from J; bases unmatched to any gene: 3. The length of the CDR3 is 14 residues. Per the germline V gene, CDR1 is MNHNY and CDR2 is SVGAGI (reference sequence). CDR3 protein: CASSYYGQGNEQYF. CDR3 coding DNA: TGTGCCAGCAGTTACTATGGACAGGGGAACGAGCAGTACTTC.

This clonotype was recorded many times. V usage is TRBV15 and J usage is TRBJ2-3; D perhaps matches TRBD1 (6 bases). Trimming took 3 bases from V and 6 from J, leaving 19 bases between them. This CDR3 has 16 residues. Germline loops: CDR1 LNHNV, CDR2 YYDKDF (reference sequence). CDR3 in amino acids: CATSRLTGAFRDTQYF. CDR3 bases: TGTGCCACCAGCAGGTTGACAGGCGCCTTTCGGGATACGCAGTATTTT.

There are a few counts of this clonotype. The CDR3: CSAPRAGEGGGYTF. The CDR3 DNA reads as TGCAGTGCTCCACGGGCGGGAGAGGGCGGTGGCTACACCTTC. The chain combines TRBV20-1 with TRBJ1-2, with no clear D. V gave up 5 bases and J gave up 7 bases, with 20 bases separating them. This CDR3 is built from 14 residues. Germline lookup yields CDR1 DFQATT and CDR2 SNEGSKA (reference sequence).

This clonotype occurred many times. The chain joins TRBV4-1 to TRBJ1-5; 7 nucleotides agree with TRBD1. Germline lookup yields CDR1 MGHRA and CDR2 YSYEKL. V lost 1 base, J lost 7 bases, and 13 bases stayed unmatched. The CDR3 is made up of 17 amino acids. The CDR3 bases are TGCGCCAGCAGCCAAGCTACAGGGGTTGAGGCAATACAGCCCCAGCATTTT. Residues: CASSQATGVEAIQPQHF.

This clonotype appeared many times. V is TRBV9 and J is TRBJ1-5; D gene uncertain. This CDR3 region has 13 residues. V lost 0 bases to trimming and J lost 6 bases, with 7 bases between them. Germline V gene data show CDR1 as SGDLS and CDR2 as YYNGEE. For the CDR3, the DNA is TGTGCCAGCAGCGTAGAAGAAGGTCAGCCCCAGCATTTT. Its translation is CASSVEEGQPQHF. Complete variable domain (other parts from reference TRBV9 and TRBJ1-5): DSGVTQTPKHLITATGQRVTLRCSPRSGDLSVYWYQQSLDQGLQFLIQYYNGEERAKGNILERFSAQQFPDLHSELNLSSLELGDSALYFCASSVEEGQPQHFGDGTRLSIL.

This clonotype was counted at least ten times. The chain recombines TRBV27 with TRBJ2-5; TRBD2 matches 9 bases. J gave up 2 bases and V 2 bases, and 3 bases lay outside the gene matches. CDR1 is MNHEY and CDR2 is SMNVEV in the germline V gene (reference sequence). The CDR3 totals 15 residues. As DNA, the CDR3 is TGTGCCAGCAGTTTAAGCGGGGGGAGGCAAGAGACCCAGTACTTC. This translates into CASSLSGGRQETQYF.

There are many counts of this clonotype. V is TRBV3-1 and J is TRBJ1-4; D uncertain. The CDR3 runs to 17 residues. Germline-derived CDR1 and CDR2 are LGHDT and YNNKEL (reference sequence). Deletions cut 4 bases from V and 0 bases from J, with 15 bases between. CDR3 in DNA: TGTGCCAGCAGCCGAAAAGTCCAGGCTTCAACTAATGAAAAACTGTTTTTT. Amino acid sequence: CASSRKVQASTNEKLFF.

This clonotype was counted many times. This CDR3 is CASSPGDRETQYF. DNA of the CDR3: TGTGCCAGCAGCCCCGGGGACAGAGAGACCCAGTACTTC. V is TRBV18 and J is TRBJ2-5; TRBD1 matches 7 bases. The CDR3 is made up of 13 amino acids. Trimming cost V 8 bases and J 4 bases; bases outside gene matches: 7. Per the germline V gene, CDR1 is KGHSH and CDR2 is LQKENI. Based on the CDR3 plus reference TRBV18 and TRBJ2-5, the full variable domain is NAGVMQNPRHLVRRRGQEARLRCSPMKGHSHVYWYRQLPEEGLKFMVYLQKENIIDESGMPKERFSAEFPKEGPSILRIQQVVRGDSAAYFCASSPGDRETQYFGPGTRLLVL.

This clonotype was seen at least ten times. This chain connects TRBV7-9 to TRBJ2-7, with TRBD2 matching 14 bases. This CDR3 comprises 17 residues. Trimming at V came to 5 bases and at J to 4 bases, leaving 10 bases not matched to a gene. Germline CDR1 SEHNR, CDR2 FQNEAQ (reference sequence). The CDR3 loop is CASSHRGGTSGSYEQYF. CDR3 nucleotides: TGTGCCAGCAGCCACCGAGGGGGGACTAGCGGGAGTTACGAGCAGTACTTC.